What follows is one T cell receptor (beta chain) and its context. Its antigen is undetermined. Sequenced by immunoSEQ multiplex PCR; TCRdb stores in-frame clones only, minus some. The table lists roughly 81,000 clones, 70% to 90% of them singletons. The entry originates in a study of OX40 agonist ivuxolimab in advanced cancers. Systemic immunosuppression or autoimmune disease history was grounds to exclude patients. Study-wide results and caveats: Certain nonresponders likewise exhibited a low normalized T-cell clonal expansion.

The CDR3 extends over 13 amino acids. After removal of 9 bases from V and 2 bases from J, the junction contained 3 bases not matched to a gene. Looked up from germline, CDR1 is SNHLY and CDR2 is FYNNEI. This sequence originates from an adult with an advanced solid tumor such as melanoma, head and neck, liver or kidney cancer. Source: CD4+ or CD8+ T cells sorted from blood, taken in a trial of the OX40 agonist ivuxolimab. V gene TRBV2 combines with J gene TRBJ2-2; 7 positions match TRBD1. CDR3 residues: CASRDSNTGELFF. The CDR3 DNA follows: TGTGCCAGTAGGGACAGCAACACCGGGGAGCTGTTTTTT.